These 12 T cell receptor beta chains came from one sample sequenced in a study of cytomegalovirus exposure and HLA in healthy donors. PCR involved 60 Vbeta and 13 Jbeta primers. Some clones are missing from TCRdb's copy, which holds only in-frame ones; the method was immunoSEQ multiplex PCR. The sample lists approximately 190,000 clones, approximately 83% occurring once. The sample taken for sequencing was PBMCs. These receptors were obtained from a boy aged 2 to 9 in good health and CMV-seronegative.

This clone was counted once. CDR3 nucleotides: TGTGCCACCAGCAGAGATCCCAGGGGAGGGGAAAAACTGTTTTTT. It translates to CATSRDPRGGEKLFF. This sequence joins TRBV15 and TRBJ1-4; the D gene is possibly TRBD1 (6 bases). V lost 0 bases and J 8 bases, leaving 13 bases between the germline ends. CDR3 length equals 15 residues. Per the germline V gene, CDR1 is LNHNV and CDR2 is YYDKDF (reference sequence).

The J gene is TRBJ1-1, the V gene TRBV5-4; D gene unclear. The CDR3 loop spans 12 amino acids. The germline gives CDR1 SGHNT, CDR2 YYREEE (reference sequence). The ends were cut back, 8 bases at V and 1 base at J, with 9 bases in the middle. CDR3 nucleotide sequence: TGTGCCAGTGCCGGGGAGAACACTGAAGCTTTCTTT. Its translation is CASAGENTEAFF.

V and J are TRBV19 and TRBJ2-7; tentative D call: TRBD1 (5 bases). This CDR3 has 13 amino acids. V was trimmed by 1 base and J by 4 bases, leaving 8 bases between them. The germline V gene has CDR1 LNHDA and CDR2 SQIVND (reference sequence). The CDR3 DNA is TGTGCCAGTAGTATAGGTCAGGGATACGAGCAGTACTTC. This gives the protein CASSIGQGYEQYF.

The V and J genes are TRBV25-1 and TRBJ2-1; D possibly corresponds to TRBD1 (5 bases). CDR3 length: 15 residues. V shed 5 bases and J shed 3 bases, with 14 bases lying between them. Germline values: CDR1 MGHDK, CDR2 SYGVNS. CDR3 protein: CASSRLSGNYNEQFF. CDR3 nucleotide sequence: TGTGCCAGCAGTCGGCTCTCAGGGAACTACAATGAGCAGTTCTTC.

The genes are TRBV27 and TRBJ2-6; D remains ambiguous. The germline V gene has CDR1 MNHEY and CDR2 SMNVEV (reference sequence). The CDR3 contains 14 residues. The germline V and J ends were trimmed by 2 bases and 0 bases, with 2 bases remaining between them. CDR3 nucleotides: TGTGCCAGCAGTTTACACTCTGGGGCCAACGTCCTGACTTTC. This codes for CASSLHSGANVLTF.

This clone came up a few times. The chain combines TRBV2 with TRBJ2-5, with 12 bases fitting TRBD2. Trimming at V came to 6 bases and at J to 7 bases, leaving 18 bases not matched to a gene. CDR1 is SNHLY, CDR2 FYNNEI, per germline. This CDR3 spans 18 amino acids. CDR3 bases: TGTGCCAGCAGATCTAGCGGGGGGGCTAGGTTATTATTTGGGACCCAGTACTTC. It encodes CASRSSGGARLLFGTQYF. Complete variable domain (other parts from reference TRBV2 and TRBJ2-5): EPEVTQTPSHQVTQMGQEVILRCVPISNHLYFYWYRQILGQKVEFLVSFYNNEISEKSEIFDDQFSVERPDGSNFTLKIRSTKLEDSAMYFCASRSSGGARLLFGTQYFGPGTRLLVL.

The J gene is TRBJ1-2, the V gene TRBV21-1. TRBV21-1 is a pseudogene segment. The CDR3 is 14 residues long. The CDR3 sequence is CANPRVGPYYGYTF. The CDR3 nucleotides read TGTGCCAACCCGAGGGTTGGCCCTTATTATGGCTACACCTTC.

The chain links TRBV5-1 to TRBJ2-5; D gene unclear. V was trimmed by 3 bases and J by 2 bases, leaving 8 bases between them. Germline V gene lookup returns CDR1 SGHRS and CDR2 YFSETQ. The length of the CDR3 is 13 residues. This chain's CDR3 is CASSYSNQETQYF. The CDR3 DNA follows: TGCGCCAGCAGCTATTCAAATCAAGAGACCCAGTACTTC.

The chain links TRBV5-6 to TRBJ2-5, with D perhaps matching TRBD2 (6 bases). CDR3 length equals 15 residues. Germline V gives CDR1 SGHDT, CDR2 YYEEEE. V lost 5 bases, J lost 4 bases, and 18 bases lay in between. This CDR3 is CASRSKLPGGETQYF. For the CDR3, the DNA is TGTGCCAGCAGATCAAAGTTACCCGGGGGAGAGACCCAGTACTTC.

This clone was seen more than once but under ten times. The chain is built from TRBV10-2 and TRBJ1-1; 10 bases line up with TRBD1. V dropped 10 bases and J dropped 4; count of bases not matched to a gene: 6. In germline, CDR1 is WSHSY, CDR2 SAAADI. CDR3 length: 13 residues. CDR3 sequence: CATRDRGVTEAFF. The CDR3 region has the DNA TGCGCCACCAGGGACAGGGGAGTCACTGAAGCTTTCTTT.

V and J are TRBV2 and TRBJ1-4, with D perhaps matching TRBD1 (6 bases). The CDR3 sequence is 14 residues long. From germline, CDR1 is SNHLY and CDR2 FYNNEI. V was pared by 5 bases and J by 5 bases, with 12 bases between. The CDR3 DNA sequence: TGTGCCAGCAGTCGACAGGAGCTAAATGAAAAACTGTTTTTT. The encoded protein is CASSRQELNEKLFF.

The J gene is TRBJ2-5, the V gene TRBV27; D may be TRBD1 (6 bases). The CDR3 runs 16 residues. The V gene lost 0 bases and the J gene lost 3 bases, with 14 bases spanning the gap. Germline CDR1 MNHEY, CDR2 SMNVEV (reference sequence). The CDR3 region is CASSLSLGAGEETQYF. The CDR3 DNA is TGTGCCAGCAGTTTATCACTCGGGGCAGGGGAAGAGACCCAGTACTTC.